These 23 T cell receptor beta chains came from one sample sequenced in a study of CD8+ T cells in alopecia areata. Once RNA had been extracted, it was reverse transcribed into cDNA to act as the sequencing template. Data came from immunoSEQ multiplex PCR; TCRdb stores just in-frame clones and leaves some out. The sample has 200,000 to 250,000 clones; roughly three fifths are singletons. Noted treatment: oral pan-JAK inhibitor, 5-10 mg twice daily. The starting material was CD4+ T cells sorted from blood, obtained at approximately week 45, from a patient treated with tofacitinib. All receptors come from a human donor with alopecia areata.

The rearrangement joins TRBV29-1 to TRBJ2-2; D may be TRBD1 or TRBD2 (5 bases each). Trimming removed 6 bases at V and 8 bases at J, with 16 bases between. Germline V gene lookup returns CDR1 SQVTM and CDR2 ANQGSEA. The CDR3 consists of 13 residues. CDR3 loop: CSVGDHSRGELFF. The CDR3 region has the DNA TGCAGCGTCGGGGACCACTCCCGGGGGGAGCTGTTTTTT.

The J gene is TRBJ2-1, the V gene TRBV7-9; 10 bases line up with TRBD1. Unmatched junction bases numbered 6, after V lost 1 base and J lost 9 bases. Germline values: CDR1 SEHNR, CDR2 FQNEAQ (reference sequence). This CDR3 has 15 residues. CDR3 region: CASSLGGQGWSEQFF. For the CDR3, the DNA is TGTGCCAGCAGCTTAGGGGGACAGGGGTGGAGTGAGCAGTTCTTC.

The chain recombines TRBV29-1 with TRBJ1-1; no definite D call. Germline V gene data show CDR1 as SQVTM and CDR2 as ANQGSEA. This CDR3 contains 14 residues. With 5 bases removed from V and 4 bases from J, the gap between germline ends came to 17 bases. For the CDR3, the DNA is TGCAGCGTTATCCCGGCCGGTGGTCCCACTGAAGCTTTCTTT. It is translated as CSVIPAGGPTEAFF.

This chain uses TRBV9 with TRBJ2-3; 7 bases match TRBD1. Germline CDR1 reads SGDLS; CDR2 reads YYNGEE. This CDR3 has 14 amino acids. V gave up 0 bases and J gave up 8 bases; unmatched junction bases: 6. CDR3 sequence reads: CASSVGGQAGTQYF. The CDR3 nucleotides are TGTGCCAGCAGCGTAGGAGGACAGGCCGGTACGCAGTATTTT.

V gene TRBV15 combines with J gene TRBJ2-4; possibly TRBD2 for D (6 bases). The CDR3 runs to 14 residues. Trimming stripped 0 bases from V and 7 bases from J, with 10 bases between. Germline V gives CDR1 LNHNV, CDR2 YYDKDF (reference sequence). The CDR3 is CATSRDHRGNIQYF. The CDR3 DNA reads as TGTGCCACCAGCAGAGACCACCGGGGGAACATTCAGTACTTC.

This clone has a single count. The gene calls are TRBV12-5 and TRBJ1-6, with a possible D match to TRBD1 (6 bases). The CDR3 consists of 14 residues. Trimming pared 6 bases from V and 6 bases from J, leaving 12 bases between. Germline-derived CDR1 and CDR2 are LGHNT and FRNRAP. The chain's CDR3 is CASGQGQLNSPLHF. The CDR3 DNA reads TGTGCTAGTGGGCAGGGACAACTTAATTCACCCCTCCACTTT.

The CDR3 DNA is TGTGCCAGCAGTTACGGGCGGTCAACTAATGAAAAACTGTTTTTT. It specifies CASSYGRSTNEKLFF. This sequence joins TRBV6-5 and TRBJ1-4; D is ambiguous. This CDR3 spans 15 amino acids. The germline gives CDR1 MNHEY, CDR2 SVGAGI. Trimming removed 2 bases from V and 0 bases from J, with 7 bases in between.

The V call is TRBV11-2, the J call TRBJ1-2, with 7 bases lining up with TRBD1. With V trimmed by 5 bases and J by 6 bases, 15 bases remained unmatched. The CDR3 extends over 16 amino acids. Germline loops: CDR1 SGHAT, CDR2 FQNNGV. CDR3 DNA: TGTGCCAGCAGCCTTCGCTCCGGGGACAGAATCAATGGCTACACCTTC. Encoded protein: CASSLRSGDRINGYTF.

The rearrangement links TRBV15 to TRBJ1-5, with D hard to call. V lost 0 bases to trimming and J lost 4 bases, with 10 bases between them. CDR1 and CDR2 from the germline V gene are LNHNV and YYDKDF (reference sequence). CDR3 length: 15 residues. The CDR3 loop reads CATSRDALQNQPQHF. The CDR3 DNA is TGTGCCACCAGCAGAGATGCCCTCCAAAATCAGCCCCAGCATTTT.

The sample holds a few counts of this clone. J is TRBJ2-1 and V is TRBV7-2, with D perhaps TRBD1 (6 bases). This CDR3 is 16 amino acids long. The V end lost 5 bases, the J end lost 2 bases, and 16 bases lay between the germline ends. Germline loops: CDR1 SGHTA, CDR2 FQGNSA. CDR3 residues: CASSLTTGKPYNEQFF. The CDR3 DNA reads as TGTGCCAGCAGCCTTACTACAGGGAAGCCCTACAATGAGCAGTTCTTC.

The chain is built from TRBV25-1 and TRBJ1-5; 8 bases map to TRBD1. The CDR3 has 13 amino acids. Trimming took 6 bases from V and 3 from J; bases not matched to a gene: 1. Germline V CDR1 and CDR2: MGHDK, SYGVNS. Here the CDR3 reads CASRTGDNQPQHF. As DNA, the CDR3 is TGTGCCAGCAGGACAGGGGACAATCAGCCCCAGCATTTT.

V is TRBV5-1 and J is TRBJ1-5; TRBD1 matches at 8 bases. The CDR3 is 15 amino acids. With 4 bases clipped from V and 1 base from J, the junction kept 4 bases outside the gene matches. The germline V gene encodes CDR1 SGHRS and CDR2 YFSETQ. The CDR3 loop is CASSATGESNQPQHF. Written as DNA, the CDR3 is TGCGCCAGCAGCGCGACAGGGGAGAGCAATCAGCCCCAGCATTTT.

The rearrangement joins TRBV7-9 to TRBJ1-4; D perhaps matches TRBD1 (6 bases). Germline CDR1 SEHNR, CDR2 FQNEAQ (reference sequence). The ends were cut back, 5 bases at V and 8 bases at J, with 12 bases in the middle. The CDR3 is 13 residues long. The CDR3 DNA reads TGTGCCAGCAGCCCGGGACAAGCCGAAAAACTGTTTTTT. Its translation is CASSPGQAEKLFF.

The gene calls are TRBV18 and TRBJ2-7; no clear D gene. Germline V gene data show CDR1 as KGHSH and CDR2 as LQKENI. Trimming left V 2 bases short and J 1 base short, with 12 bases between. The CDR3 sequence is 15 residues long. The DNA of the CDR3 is TGTGCCAGCTCACCAGGCGGTGTAGAATCCTACGAGCAGTACTTC. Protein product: CASSPGGVESYEQYF. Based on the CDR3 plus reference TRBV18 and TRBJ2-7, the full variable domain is NAGVMQNPRHLVRRRGQEARLRCSPMKGHSHVYWYRQLPEEGLKFMVYLQKENIIDESGMPKERFSAEFPKEGPSILRIQQVVRGDSAAYFCASSPGGVESYEQYFGPGTRLTVT.

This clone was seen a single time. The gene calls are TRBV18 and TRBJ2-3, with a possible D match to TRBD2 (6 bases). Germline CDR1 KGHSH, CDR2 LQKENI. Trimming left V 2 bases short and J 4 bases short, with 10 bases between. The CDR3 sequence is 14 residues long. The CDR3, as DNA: TGTGCCAGCTCACCAGTTAGCGGCGCAGATACGCAGTATTTT. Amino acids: CASSPVSGADTQYF.

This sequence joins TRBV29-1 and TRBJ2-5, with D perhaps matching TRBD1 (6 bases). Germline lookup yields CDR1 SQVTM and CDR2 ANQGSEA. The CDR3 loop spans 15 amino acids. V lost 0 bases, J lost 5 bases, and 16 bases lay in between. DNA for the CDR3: TGCAGCGTTGAAGACCGGGACATGCGAGGGGAGACCCAGTACTTC. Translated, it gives CSVEDRDMRGETQYF.

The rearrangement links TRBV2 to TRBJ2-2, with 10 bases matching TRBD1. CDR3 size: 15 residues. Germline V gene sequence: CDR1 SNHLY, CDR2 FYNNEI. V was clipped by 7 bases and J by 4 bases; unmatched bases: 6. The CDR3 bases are TGTGCCAGCAAGGTTTGGACAGGGGGCACCGGGGAGCTGTTTTTT. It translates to CASKVWTGGTGELFF.

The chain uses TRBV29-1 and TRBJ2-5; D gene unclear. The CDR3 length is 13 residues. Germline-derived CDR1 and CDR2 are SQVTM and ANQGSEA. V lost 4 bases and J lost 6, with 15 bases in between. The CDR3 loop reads CSVVVQASQTQYF. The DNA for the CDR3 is TGCAGCGTTGTGGTCCAGGCCAGTCAGACCCAGTACTTC.

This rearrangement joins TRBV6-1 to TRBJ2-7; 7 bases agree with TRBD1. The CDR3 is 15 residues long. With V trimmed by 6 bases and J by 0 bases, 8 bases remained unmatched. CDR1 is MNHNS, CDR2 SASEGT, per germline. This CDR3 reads CASSATGALSYEQYF. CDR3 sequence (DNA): TGTGCCAGCAGCGCCACAGGGGCCCTCTCCTACGAGCAGTACTTC.

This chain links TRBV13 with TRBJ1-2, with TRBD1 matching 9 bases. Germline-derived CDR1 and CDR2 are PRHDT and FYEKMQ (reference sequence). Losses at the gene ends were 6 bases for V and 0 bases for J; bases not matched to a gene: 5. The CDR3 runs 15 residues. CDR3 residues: CASRSQGAPNYGYTF. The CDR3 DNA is TGTGCCAGCAGATCACAGGGGGCTCCTAACTATGGCTACACCTTC.

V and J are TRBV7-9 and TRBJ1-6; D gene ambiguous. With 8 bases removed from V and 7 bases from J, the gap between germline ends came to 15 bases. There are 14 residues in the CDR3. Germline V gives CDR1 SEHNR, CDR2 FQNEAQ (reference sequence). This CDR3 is CASGSAAENSPLHF. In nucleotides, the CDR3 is TGTGCCAGCGGTTCGGCAGCCGAAAATTCACCCCTCCACTTT.

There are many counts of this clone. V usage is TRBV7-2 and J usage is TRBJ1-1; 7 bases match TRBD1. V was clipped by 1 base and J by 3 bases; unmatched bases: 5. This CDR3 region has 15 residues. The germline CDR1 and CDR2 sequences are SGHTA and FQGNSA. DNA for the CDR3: TGTGCCAGCAGCTTAGTGTTTGGGACAGACACTGAAGCTTTCTTT. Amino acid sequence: CASSLVFGTDTEAFF.

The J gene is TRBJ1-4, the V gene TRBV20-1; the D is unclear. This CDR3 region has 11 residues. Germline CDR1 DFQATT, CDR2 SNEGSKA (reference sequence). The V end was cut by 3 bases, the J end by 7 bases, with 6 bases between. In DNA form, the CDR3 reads TGCAGTGCTAGTTCTGGTGAAAAACTGTTTTTT. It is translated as CSASSGEKLFF.